The 4 T cell receptor beta chains listed next were all sequenced from one sample in a study of shared clonotypes between healthy human individuals (TCRdb year 2020). Receptor amplification or capture employed the immunoSEQ multiplex PCR assay. TCRdb provides this immuneACCESS table in a form limited to in-frame rearrangements. Some clones are lacking; in checked studies, under half of them reflect an unresolved V gene, and why the rest are absent is not known. This sample gives around 1,000,000 clones in total; around three quarters of them show up just once. The ten largest clonotypes hold approximately 0.95% of the sample. The specimen sequenced was memory CD4+ T cells from PBMCs. The cell subset or site label of this sample denotes: CD45RA-negative fraction. These receptors were obtained from a man aged 18 to 29 in good health. Some clones in this sample may be carry-over from other donors' samples.

The chain couples TRBV2 to TRBJ2-4, with TRBD1 matching 7 bases. The CDR3 sequence is 16 residues long. The germline gives CDR1 SNHLY, CDR2 FYNNEI. V dropped 1 base and J dropped 0; count of bases not matched to a gene: 3. As DNA, the CDR3 is TGTGCCAGCAGTGAAGGACAGGGATTAGCCAAAAACATTCAGTACTTC. Residues: CASSEGQGLAKNIQYF.

This clone was observed a few times. The V call is TRBV28, the J call TRBJ2-1, with D possibly being TRBD1 (7 bases). The CDR3 is made up of 13 amino acids. Germline values: CDR1 MDHEN, CDR2 SYDVKM. Trimming pared 8 bases from V and 7 bases from J, leaving 15 bases between. The chain's CDR3 is CASGGGAINEQFF. Here the CDR3 DNA reads TGTGCCAGCGGAGGGGGCGCTATTAATGAGCAGTTCTTC.

This chain joins TRBV18 and TRBJ1-2, with D maybe TRBD1 (5 bases). Germline lookup yields CDR1 KGHSH and CDR2 LQKENI. CDR3 size: 15 residues. V gave up 1 base and J gave up 4 bases, with 13 bases separating them. Here the CDR3 reads CASSPLGGGSYGYTF. DNA of the CDR3: TGTGCCAGCTCACCACTTGGTGGGGGTAGCTATGGCTACACCTTC.

This clone was observed a handful of times. The V and J genes are TRBV2 and TRBJ1-2; D is perhaps TRBD1 (5 bases). The V end was cut by 6 bases, the J end by 6 bases, with 17 bases between. There are 14 residues in the CDR3. Germline CDR1 is SNHLY and CDR2 is FYNNEI. The CDR3 region has the DNA TGTGCCAGCAGCCCCACCTTGAGGACAAATGGCTACACCTTC. Its protein is CASSPTLRTNGYTF.